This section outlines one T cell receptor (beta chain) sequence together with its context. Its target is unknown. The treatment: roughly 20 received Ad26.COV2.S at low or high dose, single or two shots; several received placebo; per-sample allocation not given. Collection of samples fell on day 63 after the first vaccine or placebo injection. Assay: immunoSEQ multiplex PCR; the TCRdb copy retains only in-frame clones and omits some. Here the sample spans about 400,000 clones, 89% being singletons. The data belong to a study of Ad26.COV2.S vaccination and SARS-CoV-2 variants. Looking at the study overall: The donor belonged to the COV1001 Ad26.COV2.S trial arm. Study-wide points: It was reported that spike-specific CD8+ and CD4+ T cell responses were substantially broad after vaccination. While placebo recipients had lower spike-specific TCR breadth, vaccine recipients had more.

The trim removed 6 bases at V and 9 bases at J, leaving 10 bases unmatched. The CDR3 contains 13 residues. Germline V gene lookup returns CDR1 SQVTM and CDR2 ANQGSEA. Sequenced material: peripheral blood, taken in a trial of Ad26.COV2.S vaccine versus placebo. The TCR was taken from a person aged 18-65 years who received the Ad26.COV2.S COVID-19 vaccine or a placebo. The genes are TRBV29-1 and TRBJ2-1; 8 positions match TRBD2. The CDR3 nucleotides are TGCAGCGTGATGACTAGCGCAGGGACTGAGCAGTTCTTC. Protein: CSVMTSAGTEQFF.